The source of this T cell receptor (beta chain) is a study of blood T cell repertoires in COVID-19. Measured with immunoSEQ multiplex PCR; TCRdb has only the in-frame clones, and not every one. The repertoire includes fewer than 400,000 clones, 85% to 90% of them detected once, and about 4.6% sits in the top ten. The CDR3 has 15 amino acids. The germline V gene encodes CDR1 SEHNR and CDR2 FQNEAQ (reference sequence). Between the trimmed V and J ends, which lost 1 base and 3 bases, there was a span of 13 bases. The sequence was collected from a man aged 25 to 45 who had recovered from COVID-19. The sequenced sample consisted of PBMCs or T cells enriched from blood (not recorded which). This chain links TRBV7-9 with TRBJ2-7; D gene uncertain. This chain's CDR3 is CASSLESQVDYEQYF. The CDR3 DNA follows: TGTGCCAGCAGCTTAGAATCGCAGGTCGACTACGAGCAGTACTTC.